Below are 19 T cell receptor beta chains sequenced from a single sample in a study of T cells in Graves' hyperthyroidism and ophthalmopathy. It was RNA transcripts that yielded the amplified TCR beta CDR3 regions. The TCR CDR3 first-round RT-PCR relied on the HTBI primer set. TCRdb independently ran MiXCR on the multiplex PCR reads; one entry per CDR3 protein. The sample has some 500,000 distinct CDR3 sequences, about 24% seen once; the top ten hold approximately 11%. Specimen: blood. These receptor sequences come from a woman aged 25-40 years with Graves' ophthalmopathy.

This clonotype was seen ten or more times. This chain links TRBV5-6 with TRBJ1-1; 9 nucleotides match TRBD1. This CDR3 is built from 14 residues. V shed 4 bases and J 3 bases; nucleotides not matched to a gene: 4. CDR1 SGHDT and CDR2 YYEEEE come from the germline V gene. The CDR3 DNA reads as TGTGCCAGCAGCGCCGGACAGGGGTACACTGAAGCTTTCTTT. This gives the protein CASSAGQGYTEAFF.

This clonotype was detected many times. The chain combines TRBV7-2 with TRBJ2-7; D may be TRBD1 (6 bases). The CDR3 runs 15 residues. V lost 1 base, J lost 3 bases, and 13 bases lay in between. Germline V gene lookup returns CDR1 SGHTA and CDR2 FQGNSA. CDR3 in amino acids: CASSLVGQRLYEQYF. The CDR3 bases are TGTGCCAGCAGCTTAGTCGGACAGAGACTCTACGAGCAGTACTTC.

The rearrangement links TRBV30 to TRBJ1-2; weak D call: TRBD1 (5 bases). The CDR3 runs to 16 residues. Germline V gives CDR1 GTSNPN, CDR2 SVGIG (reference sequence). The V end was cut by 0 bases, the J end by 4 bases, with 18 bases between. CDR3 protein: CAWSVPASGTGYGYTF. Here the CDR3 DNA reads TGTGCCTGGAGTGTACCCGCCTCAGGGACGGGCTATGGCTACACCTTC.

This clonotype was detected many times. The V call is TRBV6-1, the J call TRBJ1-2; no firm D call. V lost 3 bases, J lost 2 bases, and 4 bases lay in between. The CDR3 is 12 residues long. Per germline, CDR1 MNHNS and CDR2 SASEGT. The CDR3 nucleotides read TGTGCCAGCAGTGACAAAAACTATGGCTACACCTTC. Amino acids: CASSDKNYGYTF.

The chain is built from TRBV4-1 and TRBJ2-2; possibly TRBD1 for D (6 bases). Trimming took off 4 bases at V and 5 bases at J, with 14 bases between the two ends. The CDR3 sequence is 15 residues long. Germline CDR1 and CDR2: MGHRA and YSYEKL. This chain's CDR3 is CASSRTDLGTGELFF. In nucleotides, the CDR3 is TGCGCCAGCAGCCGGACAGATTTGGGGACCGGGGAGCTGTTTTTT.

The rearrangement links TRBV2 to TRBJ1-1, with no clear D. V shed 1 base and J shed 5 bases, with 8 bases lying between them. The V gene's germline CDR1 is SNHLY and CDR2 FYNNEI. The CDR3 is 13 amino acids. The CDR3 spells CASSEDWGTEAFF. Written as DNA, the CDR3 is TGTGCCAGCAGTGAAGACTGGGGAACTGAAGCTTTCTTT.

This clonotype was observed at least ten times. The chain combines TRBV27 with TRBJ1-2, with TRBD1 matching over 8 bases. Germline values: CDR1 MNHEY, CDR2 SMNVEV (reference sequence). The CDR3 contains 13 residues. The junction had 4 bases not matched to a gene; V was cut back by 4 bases and J by 6 bases. The CDR3 reads CASSSNRGDGYTF. Written as DNA, the CDR3 is TGTGCCAGCAGTTCTAACAGGGGGGATGGCTACACCTTC.

The chain has TRBV7-6 and TRBJ2-5; D is unresolved. With 0 bases removed from V and 2 bases from J, the gap between germline ends came to 10 bases. In germline, CDR1 is SGHVS, CDR2 FNYEAQ. The CDR3 spans 15 residues. CDR3 sequence (DNA): TGTGCCAGCAGCTTAGCGGCCAGCACTCAAGAGACCCAGTACTTC. This translates into CASSLAASTQETQYF.

On this clonotype itself: This may stem from a read error, because a much larger clone lies one nucleotide away. The CDR3 DNA reads TGTGCCAGCAGCCAGGGACATGGCGAGAACACTGAAGCTTTCTTT. Protein sequence: CASSQGHGENTEAFF. The gene calls are TRBV3-1 and TRBJ1-1; the D gene is possibly TRBD1 (6 bases). This CDR3 is 15 amino acids long. The V gene's germline CDR1 is LGHDT and CDR2 YNNKEL (reference sequence). Trimming took off 3 bases at V and 1 base at J, with 12 bases between the two ends.

V gene TRBV29-1 combines with J gene TRBJ2-5; 7 bases align to TRBD2. The CDR3 spans 13 residues. Germline assignment: CDR1 SQVTM and CDR2 ANQGSEA. The trim removed 7 bases at V and 2 bases at J, leaving 7 bases unmatched. The CDR3 coding sequence is TGCAGCGCCGAGAGCGGGGATCAAGAGACCCAGTACTTC. It translates to CSAESGDQETQYF.

In this sample, this clonotype turned up many times. V is TRBV6-5 and J is TRBJ1-5; D perhaps matches TRBD1 (5 bases). Germline V gene sequence: CDR1 MNHEY, CDR2 SVGAGI. This CDR3 contains 13 residues. The V gene lost 4 bases and the J gene lost 3 bases, with 7 bases spanning the gap. For the CDR3, the DNA is TGTGCCAGCAGTTGGACACCCAATCAGCCCCAGCATTTT. As protein: CASSWTPNQPQHF.

V is TRBV6-1 and J is TRBJ2-7; 13 nucleotides line up with TRBD2. The CDR3 sequence is 15 residues long. After removal of 2 bases from V and 4 bases from J, the junction contained 2 bases not matched to a gene. Germline CDR1 MNHNS, CDR2 SASEGT. In DNA form, the CDR3 reads TGTGCCAGCAGTGAAACTAGCGGGAGGGGGTACGAGCAGTACTTC. Protein product: CASSETSGRGYEQYF.

This clonotype was seen ten or more times. The genes are TRBV28 and TRBJ1-5; unclear D gene. This CDR3 has 13 amino acids. Trimming stripped 6 bases from V and 11 bases from J, with 17 bases between. Germline-derived CDR1 and CDR2 are MDHEN and SYDVKM. The CDR3 DNA reads TGTGCCAGCAGCCCCTCGACTGTTCCGTCCCAGCATTTT. Translating gives CASSPSTVPSQHF.

This chain uses TRBV12-3 or TRBV12-4 with TRBJ1-5, with D perhaps TRBD1 (6 bases). V was clipped by 6 bases and J by 2 bases, with 11 bases between them. The CDR3 is made up of 14 amino acids. The CDR3 bases are TGTGCCAGCAGCCCGGACAGACGCAATCAGCCCCAGCATTTT. Encoded protein: CASSPDRRNQPQHF.

V is TRBV6-4 and J is TRBJ1-2; D gene unclear. V lost 3 bases and J lost 7, with 12 bases in between. CDR1 and CDR2 from the germline V gene are MRHNA and SNTAGT. This CDR3 has 13 amino acids. CDR3 loop: CASSEFEGLGYTF. CDR3 bases: TGTGCCAGCAGTGAATTTGAGGGCCTTGGCTACACCTTC.

This clonotype was recorded at least ten times. This sequence joins TRBV7-2 and TRBJ1-1; D unresolved. The V gene lost 2 bases and the J gene lost 10 bases, with 8 bases spanning the gap. CDR3 length: 11 residues. Germline V CDR1 and CDR2: SGHTA, FQGNSA. The CDR3 DNA reads as TGTGCCAGCAGCTTAATAGAATCAGCTTTCTTT. Amino acid sequence: CASSLIESAFF. The whole variable domain, filled in from reference TRBV7-2 and TRBJ1-1, reads GAGVSQSPSNKVTEKGKDVELRCDPISGHTALYWYRQSLGQGLEFLIYFQGNSAPDKSGLPSDRFSAERTGGSVSTLTIQRTQQEDSAVYLCASSLIESAFFGQGTRLTVV.

This clonotype occurred once. V and J are TRBV24-1 and TRBJ1-1; D possibly corresponds to TRBD1 (6 bases). Germline V gene sequence: CDR1 KGHDR, CDR2 SFDVKD. The CDR3 spans 14 residues. Trimming left V 3 bases short and J 5 bases short, with 12 bases between. CDR3 bases: TGTGCCACCAGTGATGGGGGGCTTATGACTGAAGCTTTCTTT. It translates to CATSDGGLMTEAFF.

This clonotype was detected ten times or more. This sequence joins TRBV19 and TRBJ1-1; D possibly corresponds to TRBD1 (5 bases). V dropped 6 bases and J dropped 0 bases, with 14 bases sitting between them. CDR3 size: 15 residues. Germline V gives CDR1 LNHDA, CDR2 SQIVND (reference sequence). DNA for the CDR3: TGTGCCAGTAGCCCTGGGGCAGGGATGAACACTGAAGCTTTCTTT. Its protein product is CASSPGAGMNTEAFF. Filled out from reference TRBV19 and TRBJ1-1, the complete variable domain reads DGGITQSPKYLFRKEGQNVTLSCEQNLNHDAMYWYRQDPGQGLRLIYYSQIVNDFQKGDIAEGYSVSREKKESFPLTVTSAQKNPTAFYLCASSPGAGMNTEAFFGQGTRLTVV.

This clonotype was detected only once. A much larger clone sits a single nucleotide away, making a read error possible. This chain connects TRBV20-1 to TRBJ2-4, with D hard to call. Germline CDR1 reads DFQATT; CDR2 reads SNEGSKA (reference sequence). The CDR3 has 15 amino acids. V was trimmed by 5 bases and J by 12 bases, leaving 26 bases between them. The CDR3 here is CSALDTRLVPYDQYF. The CDR3 DNA reads TGCAGTGCTCTAGACACTCGGCTCGTCCCCTACGATCAGTACTTC.